This T cell receptor (beta chain) was sequenced in a study of shared clonotypes between healthy human individuals. CD4+ cells yielded CD45RA+ naive and CD45RA-negative memory subsets. The genomic DNA of each subset was split evenly across several immunoSEQ plates. Sorted-subset replicate PCR reactions were performed with around 200 ng DNA, corresponding to tens of thousands of T cell genomes. Measured with immunoSEQ multiplex PCR; TCRdb has only the in-frame clones, and not every one. The data contain 2 million to 2.5 million clones, 85% to 95% of them singletons. The source material was naive CD4+ T cells sorted from blood. The subset: CD45RA+ positively selected. The receptor comes from a man aged 18 to 29 in good health.

The CDR3 loop is CASSWGYTF. CDR3 DNA: TGCGCCAGCAGCTGGGGCTACACCTTC. This rearrangement joins TRBV5-1 to TRBJ1-2; D remains ambiguous. The germline V and J ends were trimmed by 3 bases and 8 bases, with 2 bases remaining between them. The CDR3 consists of 9 residues. Germline assignment: CDR1 SGHRS and CDR2 YFSETQ.